These T cell receptor beta chains were read from a single sample in a study of blood T cells in healthy people across ages. TCRdb fed the 5' RACE reads into MiXCR, producing one record per CDR3 protein. The table has some 1.6 million distinct CDR3 sequences, about 31% seen once. The sequenced sample was blood. These receptors were collected from a woman in her twenties or thirties in good health. CDR3s include the opening cysteine and the closing phenylalanine or tryptophan.

length	J	V	CDR3
17	TRBJ1-1	TRBV10-3	CTISESLGVPPNTEAFF
15	TRBJ1-2	TRBV20-1	CSASWDRQGVDGYTF
15	TRBJ2-7	TRBV7-2	CASSPREGVRYEQYF
18	TRBJ2-3	TRBV9	CASSVEYGQEGWGDTQYF
15	TRBJ1-2	TRBV2	CASSGDRTPNYGYTF
13	TRBJ2-1	TRBV27	CASSLAGTGEQFF
16	TRBJ2-1	TRBV20-1	CSASSGAGAAYNEQFF
14	TRBJ1-1	TRBV4-1	CASSQVIGSGEAFF
16	TRBJ1-4	TRBV28	CASSSGPLATNEKLFF
21	TRBJ2-7	TRBV4-2	CASSQDMGLVAGAPLPSEQYF
15	TRBJ1-1	TRBV12-3/TRBV12-4	CASRLRTARYTEAFF
15	TRBJ2-3	TRBV28	CASSSTYREAGTQYF
16	TRBJ2-3	TRBV11-2	CASSLGLAVITDTQYF
15	TRBJ2-7	TRBV14	CASSLGLAGGFQQYF
15	TRBJ2-3	TRBV5-1	CASSLMPRDTDTQYF
15	TRBJ2-7	TRBV27	CASSLNAGSSYEQYF
13	TRBJ1-2	TRBV3-1	CASSRTGGYGYTF
14	TRBJ1-1	TRBV20-1	CSARDREGFAEAFF
15	TRBJ2-1	TRBV20-1	CSASLPGRAYNEQFF
17	TRBJ1-6	TRBV29-1	CSVQNATTSSYNSPLHF
12	TRBJ1-5	TRBV28	CASRNNWGPQHF
12	TRBJ2-7	TRBV30	CAWSVPSYEQYF
15	TRBJ2-2	TRBV6-5	CAGSYRGMNTGELFF
15	TRBJ2-7	TRBV12-3/TRBV12-4	CASSLGGGPQYEQYF
15	TRBJ2-5	TRBV7-2	CASSLNLSGGETQYF
15	TRBJ2-5	TRBV5-4	CASSPTGTGREAQYF
14	TRBJ2-7	TRBV21-1	CASSKPVGPYGQYF
16	TRBJ2-1	TRBV24-1	CATSDSHGDSYNEQFF
12	TRBJ1-1	TRBV29-1	CSVELSRTEAFF
14	TRBJ2-7	TRBV9	CASSARGGAYEQYF
21	TRBJ2-2	TRBV5-1	CASSLAGTYGSPDTGTGELFF
13	TRBJ1-1	TRBV24-1	CATSERDGRGAFF
14	TRBJ1-4	TRBV2	CASANRDRVEKLFF
16	TRBJ2-7	TRBV30	CAWTLRGTGRSYEQYF
17	TRBJ2-2	TRBV4-2	CASSYLTSVIVPGELFF
16	TRBJ2-1	TRBV7-9	CASSLVLEGPLDEQFF
13	TRBJ1-4	TRBV6-5	CASSYRDREKLFF
14	TRBJ2-1	TRBV18	CASSPTESYNEQFF
12	TRBJ2-4	TRBV29-1	CSVDGWKRIQYF
15	TRBJ2-1	TRBV10-3	CAISGRDRGLETQFF